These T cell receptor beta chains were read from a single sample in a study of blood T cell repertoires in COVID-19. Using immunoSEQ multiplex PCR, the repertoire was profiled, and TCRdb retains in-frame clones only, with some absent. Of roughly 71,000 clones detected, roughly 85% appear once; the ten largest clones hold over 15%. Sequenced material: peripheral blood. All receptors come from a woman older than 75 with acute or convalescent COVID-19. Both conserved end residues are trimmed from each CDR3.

CDR3 protein: ASSVEAGGLL; V gene: TRBV9; J gene: TRBJ1-1
CDR3 protein: ATSRVAGFGETQY; V gene: TRBV15; J gene: TRBJ2-5
CDR3 protein: ASSPGSSTGELF; V gene: TRBV5-1; J gene: TRBJ2-2
CDR3 protein: ATRLAGSDTQY; V gene: TRBV2; J gene: TRBJ2-3
CDR3 protein: SVQLAGEQY; V gene: TRBV29-1; J gene: TRBJ2-7
CDR3 protein: ASSWGGSGLIGELF; V gene: TRBV5-1; J gene: TRBJ2-2
CDR3 protein: ASSAREQMNTEAF; V gene: TRBV5-4; J gene: TRBJ1-1
CDR3 protein: ASSSWGESVTDTQY; V gene: TRBV6-2/TRBV6-3; J gene: TRBJ2-3
CDR3 protein: ASSQEVGEQF; V gene: TRBV3-1/TRBV3-2; J gene: TRBJ2-1
CDR3 protein: ASSRAGDGQSYGYT; V gene: TRBV5-4; J gene: TRBJ1-2
CDR3 protein: ASSLVGVTGELF; V gene: TRBV11-2; J gene: TRBJ2-2